This note documents a single T cell receptor beta chain sequence. Its antigen is unknown. Nothing much larger sits one base from this clone, and base qualities are not available. The CDR3 goes from the cysteine to the phenylalanine over 14 residues. The DNA shown is the 42-base CDR3, in frame from base 1. Sequences SEHNR (CDR1) and FQNEAQ (CDR2) are obtained from the germline V gene (reference sequence). V lost 4 bases and J lost 7 bases; the stretch between them is 14 bases long. RNA was extracted using the RNeasy kit, and roughly 0.5 to 1 ug of the RNA was reverse transcribed with random hexamers. The immunoSEQ multiplex PCR assay, which covers 54 Vbeta and 13 Jbeta segments, was used to amplify TCR beta CDR3 regions. Bias from PCR amplification was corrected by using a synthetic template baseline for primer optimization and for computational correction. The published analysis was carried out like this. Only productive sequences were kept, with reads annotated to V, D and J genes according to IMGT and analyzed in immunoSEQ Analyzer. Clonality was calculated as one minus the Shannon entropy normalized by log2 of the number of productive unique sequences. For each patient and control, public and private clones were evaluated among the 100 most prevalent clones. A clone was defined as Susac-specific if it was absent from the healthy and MS cohorts, from over 1,000 published viral clones and from other ImmuneACCESS disease sequences. In TCRdb, the public reads were trimmed at Q25 with fastp and aligned with MiXCR, with productive beta chains retained. Every CDR3 protein is listed once, alongside the most common genes and DNA of its rows. The V and J calls shown here were made by TCRdb, not taken from the authors' results. The sample table holds roughly 150,000 distinct CDR3 sequences, of which roughly 95% were seen once. The ten most abundant clones make up about 0.15% of the sample.

The sample belongs to a study of CD8 T cells in Susac syndrome (dated by TCRdb to the late 2010s). General notes on the study: Whether CD8+ T cell activation and differentiation in Susac syndrome was antigen driven was tested using repertoire sequencing. CD8+ T cell repertoire clonality was compared between more than ten healthy donors, approximately 14 Susac syndrome patients and roughly 15 multiple sclerosis patients. Findings and caveats that apply to the study as a whole: The number of individuals in the TCR sequencing and HLA analysis was acknowledged as relatively small.

High-throughput TCR beta sequencing profiled peripheral blood CD8+ and CD4+ T cells from healthy donors, Susac syndrome patients and multiple sclerosis patients. Multiple sclerosis controls were treatment-naive patients with stable or active relapsing-remitting disease fulfilling revised McDonald criteria. Bulk CD8+ and CD4+ T cells were purified by magnetic negative isolation, whereas CD8+ TEMRA cells were enriched by FACS. Blood was collected in EDTA tubes and processed within 24 hours, with PBMCs isolated through density gradient centrifugation. PBMCs intended for TCR sequencing were cryopreserved in liquid nitrogen and were subsequently thawed in a 37 degrees C water bath. A purity of at least 90% was achieved for sorted or isolated CD4+, CD8+ and CD8+ TEMRA cells.

In this chain, TRBV7-9 is recombined with TRBJ2-4; a tentative D match to TRBD2 spans 5 bases. What was sequenced was CD8+ T cells from PBMCs. The TCR sequence derives from a human donor with multiple sclerosis. In nucleotides, the sequence is TGTGCCAGCAGCTCGCCTGGCGGGCTGAACATTCAGTACTTC. This codes for CASSSPGGLNIQYF.